This passage covers 7 T cell receptor beta chains from one sample sequenced in a study of T-cell reconstitution after alpha-beta-depleted transplantation in children. A library of TCRbeta sequences, prepared with unique molecular identifiers, was generated. A single record per CDR3 protein comes from TCRdb applying MiXCR to the PCR reads. The sample has around 370,000 distinct CDR3 sequences, 10% seen once. Sequencing used PBMCs from the stem cell graft donor, obtained from the stem cell graft. These receptors came from a human donor who donated a stem cell graft to a child with acute lymphoblastic leukemia.

Comments on this clonotype: One end of the junction varies from germline; a read error may be responsible. The chain is built from TRBV6-1 and TRBJ2-6; D could derive from TRBD1 or TRBD2 (5 bases each). This CDR3 is 19 amino acids long. Germline V gene lookup returns CDR1 MNHNS and CDR2 SASEGT. The DNA of the CDR3 is TGTGCCAGCAGTGGAAGAGCCGGGACGGCCGGCTCTGGGGCCAACGGCCTGACTTTC. It translates to CASSGRAGTAGSGANGLTF.

This clonotype was detected only a few times. This chain joins TRBV20-1 and TRBJ1-1, with D tentatively TRBD1 (6 bases). Germline assignment: CDR1 DFQATT and CDR2 SNEGSKA (reference sequence). This CDR3 region has 14 residues. Trimming took 6 bases from V and 1 from J, leaving 15 bases between them. The CDR3: CSAGGQLGNTEAFF. The CDR3 DNA is TGCAGTGCGGGCGGACAGTTGGGGAACACTGAAGCTTTCTTT.

This clonotype was found a few times. The V gene is TRBV12-3 or TRBV12-4, the J gene TRBJ2-7; D unresolved. V gave up 8 bases and J gave up 6 bases, with 17 bases separating them. The CDR3 contains 13 residues. CDR3 coding DNA: TGTGCCAGCCGAGACGGGCCCCGACCCGAGCAGTACTTC. It is translated as CASRDGPRPEQYF.

This clonotype was detected only a few times. This chain links TRBV6-5 with TRBJ2-7; 9 bases are shared with TRBD1. Trimming removed 4 bases from V and 2 bases from J; junction bases left unmatched: 9. Germline values: CDR1 MNHEY, CDR2 SVGAGI. The CDR3 covers 16 residues. CDR3 sequence: CASSSQPRQGAYEQYF. In nucleotides, the CDR3 is TGTGCCAGCAGTTCTCAGCCGAGACAGGGGGCCTACGAGCAGTACTTC.

The chain joins TRBV14 to TRBJ2-1, with D tentatively TRBD2 (5 bases). The CDR3 length is 14 residues. Germline V gene data show CDR1 as SGHDN and CDR2 as FVKESK. Trimming left V 4 bases short and J 6 bases short, with 13 bases between. The CDR3 nucleotides read TGTGCCAGCAGCCTTCGGGGTGTTGCCAATGAGCAGTTCTTC. Translated, it gives CASSLRGVANEQFF.

This clonotype has ten or more counts. The gene calls are TRBV12-3 or TRBV12-4 and TRBJ2-7, with 8 nucleotides matching TRBD2. V shed 7 bases, J shed 3 bases, and the junction held 11 bases outside the gene matches. The CDR3 is made up of 15 amino acids. This CDR3 reads CASTTSGGGYYEQYF. The CDR3 nucleotides read TGTGCCAGCACCACCAGCGGGGGTGGATACTACGAGCAGTACTTC.

This clonotype has only a few counts. V usage is TRBV4-3 and J usage is TRBJ2-7; the match to TRBD1 covers 9 bases. This CDR3 is 14 amino acids long. The germline V gene encodes CDR1 LGHNA and CDR2 YSLEER. The J segment lost 5 bases and the V segment lost 2 bases, leaving 4 bases of the junction unmatched. The CDR3 DNA is TGCGCCAGCAGCCAAAACAGGGGGCTGGACGAGCAGTACTTC. Its protein is CASSQNRGLDEQYF.